Listed here are 12 T cell receptor beta chains from one sample, sequenced in a study of blood T cell repertoires in COVID-19. TCRdb's copy holds only in-frame clones and misses some; the assay was immunoSEQ multiplex PCR. The table shows some 200,000 clones, with 87% occurring only once. The sample comprised peripheral blood. The source of these receptors is a man aged 18-30 years with active or convalescent COVID-19.

This clone was picked up one time. The chain combines TRBV7-9 with TRBJ1-1; no clear D gene. Germline CDR1 is SEHNR and CDR2 is FQNEAQ (reference sequence). There are 15 residues in the CDR3. V gave up 0 bases and J gave up 6 bases, with 14 bases separating them. The CDR3 bases are TGTGCCAGCAGCTTAGCGACGGCAGCGGAGCCTGAAGCTTTCTTT. This encodes CASSLATAAEPEAFF.

The chain joins TRBV5-4 to TRBJ2-2, with 9 bases lining up with TRBD2. V lost 0 bases and J lost 0; bases outside the gene matches: 3. The CDR3 sequence is 17 residues long. Looked up from germline, CDR1 is SGHNT and CDR2 is YYREEE (reference sequence). The DNA for the CDR3 is TGTGCCAGCAGCTTGGGTAGCGGGAGATCGAACACCGGGGAGCTGTTTTTT. Protein product: CASSLGSGRSNTGELFF.

Notes on this clone: Within the sample, other DNA sequences also encode this same CDR3. The chain has TRBV6-1 and TRBJ1-5; no clear D. Germline CDR1 MNHNS, CDR2 SASEGT. V dropped 1 base and J dropped 4 bases, with 5 bases sitting between them. The CDR3 covers 13 residues. The CDR3 protein is CASSEVQNQPQHF. The CDR3 DNA follows: TGTGCCAGCAGTGAAGTTCAAAATCAGCCCCAGCATTTT.

V and J are TRBV28 and TRBJ1-2; no reliable D call. From germline, CDR1 is MDHEN and CDR2 SYDVKM. CDR3 length equals 13 residues. Between the trimmed V and J ends, which lost 3 bases and 0 bases, there was a span of 5 bases. The CDR3 reads CASSFQANYGYTF. CDR3 coding DNA: TGTGCCAGCAGTTTCCAGGCTAACTATGGCTACACCTTC.

V gene TRBV7-8 combines with J gene TRBJ2-7, with 10 bases that match TRBD2. J gave up 3 bases and V 4 bases, and 9 bases lay outside the gene matches. This CDR3 comprises 16 residues. In germline, CDR1 is SGHVS, CDR2 FQNEAQ. Here the CDR3 reads CASSSELAGPYYEQYF. The CDR3 nucleotides read TGTGCCAGCAGCTCCGAACTAGCGGGGCCCTACTACGAGCAGTACTTC.

The chain combines TRBV21-1 with TRBJ2-2; TRBD2, the table's D call, lacks a check against the DNA. TRBV21-1 is deemed a pseudogene. CDR3 length equals 18 residues. The CDR3 DNA reads TGTGCCAGCAGCAAATGTACTAGCGGTTTCGCGAACACCGGGGAGCTGTTTTTT. It encodes CASSKCTSGFANTGELFF.

The chain carries TRBV7-2 and TRBJ2-3, with D perhaps matching TRBD1 (6 bases). CDR3 length equals 15 residues. CDR1 is SGHTA and CDR2 is FQGNSA in the germline V gene. V was cut by 5 bases and J by 0 bases, with 12 bases left in between. The CDR3 DNA reads TGTGCCAGCAGCCGGGACACTACTAGCACAGATACGCAGTATTTT. Encoded protein: CASSRDTTSTDTQYF.

The chain links TRBV9 to TRBJ1-2; 9 bases map to TRBD1. With V trimmed by 3 bases and J by 8 bases, 8 bases remained unmatched. The CDR3 length is 14 residues. Germline V gives CDR1 SGDLS, CDR2 YYNGEE. In DNA form, the CDR3 reads TGTGCCAGCAGCGCCGGGACAGGGCAAGGCGGCTACACCTTC. Translation gives CASSAGTGQGGYTF.

The chain has TRBV27 and TRBJ1-1; D perhaps matches TRBD1 (5 bases). In germline, CDR1 is MNHEY, CDR2 SMNVEV (reference sequence). The V gene lost 2 bases and the J gene lost 5 bases, with 12 bases spanning the gap. This CDR3 spans 14 amino acids. In DNA, the CDR3 is TGTGCCAGCAGTTTAAGGGGAGGTTGGACTGAAGCTTTCTTT. It codes for CASSLRGGWTEAFF.

The chain employs TRBV27 and TRBJ2-7; D gene unclear. V was clipped by 0 bases and J by 2 bases, with 20 bases between them. The germline V gene has CDR1 MNHEY and CDR2 SMNVEV (reference sequence). The CDR3 totals 18 residues. For the CDR3, the DNA is TGTGCCAGCAGTTTATCCATCTTACCTCGAACGGTGCCCTACGAGCAGTACTTC. Its translation is CASSLSILPRTVPYEQYF.

The J gene is TRBJ2-6, the V gene TRBV21-1; the D call in the table, TRBD1, was not verified against the DNA. TRBV21-1 is a pseudogene segment. The CDR3 has 17 amino acids. Here the CDR3 DNA reads TGTGCCAGCAGCAGAAGACAGGGGGGGACTGGGGCCAACGTCCTGACTTTC. Translation: CASSRRQGGTGANVLTF.

CDR3 DNA sequence: TGCGCCAGCAGCCAACCCGGGGTCTACTATGGCTACACCTTC. Its translation is CASSQPGVYYGYTF. The gene calls are TRBV4-3 and TRBJ1-2; no clear D gene. This CDR3 comprises 14 residues. Germline loops: CDR1 LGHNA, CDR2 YSLEER. Deletions cut 2 bases from V and 3 bases from J, with 10 bases between.